Below are 31 T cell receptor beta chains sequenced from a single sample in a study of CXCR3-negative and CXCR3-positive naive CD8 T cells (dated by TCRdb to the late 2010s). What the study reported, not specific to this receptor: TRB CDR3s from CXCR3-positive naive cells showed higher hydrophobicity (lower Kidera factor 4), lower energy, and higher strength and volume indices than CXCR3-negative naive cells.

TCRdb records NextSeq 550 as the sequencer. The Human TCR Profiling Kit (MiLaboratory) was used to prepare UMI-labeled 5' RACE TRB cDNA libraries. Each CDR3 protein sequence appears as one entry after TCRdb reprocessed the reads, and no DNA is included. The sample's records list 150,000 to 170,000 distinct CDR3 sequences. Of the sample, less than 0.55% is held by the ten largest clones. What these receptors recognize is not known. The sample taken for sequencing was naive CXCR3+ CD8+ T cells from blood. This specimen's cell subset or site label, per the study, means: CD45RO-CCR7+CD27+CD95- naive CD8+ T cells expressing CXCR3 (TNR3+). The origin of the receptors is a human donor in good health. Some clones in this sample may be carry-over from other donors' samples.

The chain recombines TRBV2 with TRBJ2-5; without DNA, the TCRdb call of TRBD2 cannot be checked. Germline values: CDR1 SNHLY, CDR2 FYNNEI. The CDR3 extends over 14 amino acids. This CDR3 is CASRESSFQETQYF.

The chain employs TRBV12-3 or TRBV12-4 and TRBJ1-1; there is no DNA to check the TCRdb D call of TRBD1. The CDR3 is 15 amino acids. The CDR3 sequence: CASNPRQGLNTEAFF.

The chain employs TRBV5-5 and TRBJ2-1; the TCRdb call, TRBD2, lacks DNA for checking. Germline V gives CDR1 SGHKS, CDR2 YYEKEE (reference sequence). The CDR3 is 14 residues long. This CDR3 is CAGSELAGRNEQFF.

The chain employs TRBV7-9 and TRBJ2-5; TCRdb gives TRBD1 as the D gene, but with no DNA this cannot be confirmed. The CDR3 extends over 15 amino acids. Germline-derived CDR1 and CDR2 are SEHNR and FQNEAQ (reference sequence). CDR3 protein: CASSWSGTGQETQYF.

The chain carries TRBV11-2 and TRBJ2-2; TCRdb lists TRBD1, though no DNA is available to test this call. There are 14 residues in the CDR3. Germline CDR1 reads SGHAT; CDR2 reads FQNNGV. Here the CDR3 reads CASSFRQGPGELFF.

The genes are TRBV12-3 or TRBV12-4 and TRBJ1-1; there is no DNA to check the TCRdb D call of TRBD1. The CDR3 is made up of 14 amino acids. Here the CDR3 reads CASSSPGRNTEAFF.

This sequence joins TRBV5-1 and TRBJ2-4; TCRdb names TRBD1, which stays unverified in the absence of DNA. CDR1 is SGHRS, CDR2 YFSETQ, per germline. This CDR3 spans 18 amino acids. This chain's CDR3 is CASSQGPGQGLAKNIQYF.

The chain's CDR3 is CASSYRYQGNTEAFF. V is TRBV6-5 and J is TRBJ1-1; TCRdb outputs TRBD1, but without DNA this stays unchecked. This CDR3 has 15 residues. The germline CDR1 and CDR2 sequences are MNHEY and SVGAGI.

V usage is TRBV12-3 or TRBV12-4 and J usage is TRBJ2-7; no DNA is available, so the TRBD1 call from TCRdb remains unchecked. The length of the CDR3 is 13 residues. The CDR3 loop is CASTPRGDYEQYF.

CDR3 residues: CASTHGYGGELFF. The chain recombines TRBV7-3 with TRBJ2-2. The CDR3 consists of 13 residues. Looked up from germline, CDR1 is SGHTA and CDR2 is FQGTGA.

The gene calls are TRBV5-5 and TRBJ2-5; there is no DNA to check the TCRdb D call of TRBD1. The CDR3 is 15 residues long. Germline loops: CDR1 SGHKS, CDR2 YYEKEE (reference sequence). CDR3: CASSLGWGAGETQYF.

The J gene is TRBJ2-5, the V gene TRBV6-5; TCRdb lists TRBD2, though no DNA is available to test this call. Looked up from germline, CDR1 is MNHEY and CDR2 is SVGAGI. The CDR3 has 15 residues. The CDR3: CASSRAIAGVETQYF.

This sequence joins TRBV28 and TRBJ2-1; the TRBD2 assignment by TCRdb is unverifiable without DNA. The CDR3 is 16 residues long. CDR1 and CDR2 (germline): MDHEN, SYDVKM. This CDR3 reads CASSLGAGGRADEQFF.

The chain combines TRBV12-3 or TRBV12-4 with TRBJ2-1; TCRdb gives TRBD2 as the D gene, but with no DNA this cannot be confirmed. The CDR3 totals 16 residues. CDR3 sequence reads: CASSKSGGSLGGEQFF.

This chain connects TRBV10-2 to TRBJ2-7; the D gene TCRdb calls, TRBD1, cannot be checked with no DNA. The CDR3 is 15 residues long. Looked up from germline, CDR1 is WSHSY and CDR2 is SAAADI. The CDR3 sequence: CASSAAGQTTYEQYF.

CDR3 in amino acids: CASSFDRQGAYEQYF. The rearrangement links TRBV13 to TRBJ2-7; TCRdb's D call of TRBD1 is untestable without DNA. The CDR3 is 15 residues long. CDR1 is PRHDT, CDR2 FYEKMQ, per germline (reference sequence).

V gene TRBV28 combines with J gene TRBJ1-1. The CDR3 loop spans 14 amino acids. Germline V gene lookup returns CDR1 MDHEN and CDR2 SYDVKM. CDR3 amino acids: CASSLSEGYTEAFF.

This chain connects TRBV20-1 to TRBJ2-7; as DNA is missing, the TRBD2 call by TCRdb cannot be tested. The germline V gene encodes CDR1 DFQATT and CDR2 SNEGSKA (reference sequence). The CDR3 totals 15 residues. The CDR3 loop is CSAPSIGESSYEQYF.

V is TRBV4-3 and J is TRBJ1-2; TCRdb proposes TRBD1, but this gene call is untestable without DNA. CDR1 is LGHNA and CDR2 is YSLEER in the germline V gene. The CDR3 covers 14 residues. This CDR3 reads CASSQGEANYGYTF.

V usage is TRBV5-5 and J usage is TRBJ2-5. The CDR3 is made up of 12 amino acids. Germline assignment: CDR1 SGHKS and CDR2 YYEKEE (reference sequence). The CDR3 spells CASRNAWETQYF.

V and J are TRBV28 and TRBJ2-7; TCRdb's D call of TRBD1 is untestable without DNA. This CDR3 comprises 14 residues. Germline assignment: CDR1 MDHEN and CDR2 SYDVKM. The CDR3 reads CASSLRGHIYEQYF.

The rearrangement uses TRBV20-1 and TRBJ2-7; with no DNA, the TCRdb D assignment of TRBD2 cannot be verified. The CDR3 sequence is 14 residues long. Germline assignment: CDR1 DFQATT and CDR2 SNEGSKA (reference sequence). CDR3 amino acids: CSASVAGEGYEQYF.

J is TRBJ2-1 and V is TRBV7-8. CDR3 length: 16 amino acids. Germline V gene lookup returns CDR1 SGHVS and CDR2 FQNEAQ. The CDR3 is CASSLVSTTANNEQFF.

V usage is TRBV19 and J usage is TRBJ2-1; the TRBD2 assignment by TCRdb is unverifiable without DNA. Germline V gives CDR1 LNHDA, CDR2 SQIVND (reference sequence). The CDR3 has 14 amino acids. This chain's CDR3 is CASSIWTGDNEQFF. Full variable domain (outside the CDR3, taken from reference TRBV19 and TRBJ2-1): DGGITQSPKYLFRKEGQNVTLSCEQNLNHDAMYWYRQDPGQGLRLIYYSQIVNDFQKGDIAEGYSVSREKKESFPLTVTSAQKNPTAFYLCASSIWTGDNEQFFGPGTRLTVL.

The chain links TRBV5-1 to TRBJ2-1; lacking DNA, the TRBD2 call made by TCRdb goes unchecked. The CDR3 has 17 residues. CDR1 and CDR2 from the germline V gene are SGHRS and YFSETQ. CDR3 residues: CASSAGLAGGAYNEQFF.

V usage is TRBV5-5 and J usage is TRBJ2-7; the D call from TCRdb, TRBD1, cannot be confirmed without DNA. Germline CDR1 is SGHKS and CDR2 is YYEKEE (reference sequence). The CDR3 runs 15 residues. Here the CDR3 reads CASSPNDRGWYEQYF. The whole variable domain, filled in from reference TRBV5-5 and TRBJ2-7, reads DAGVTQSPTHLIKTRGQQVTLRCSPISGHKSVSWYQQVLGQGPQFIFQYYEKEERGRGNFPDRFSARQFPNYSSELNVNALLLGDSALYLCASSPNDRGWYEQYFGPGTRLTVT.

The rearrangement uses TRBV14 and TRBJ1-1. This CDR3 comprises 13 residues. Germline CDR1 reads SGHDN; CDR2 reads FVKESK. The CDR3 spells CASSQGGTLEAFF.

The chain recombines TRBV20-1 with TRBJ2-3; TCRdb's D call, TRBD1, is unchecked because there is no DNA. The CDR3 consists of 14 residues. The germline gives CDR1 DFQATT, CDR2 SNEGSKA (reference sequence). CDR3 loop: CSARDKGLTDTQYF.

The chain couples TRBV12-3 or TRBV12-4 to TRBJ1-1. The CDR3 consists of 12 residues. CDR3: CASSFMATEAFF.

The rearrangement links TRBV19 to TRBJ1-1; no DNA is available, so the TRBD1 call from TCRdb remains unchecked. This CDR3 region has 13 residues. Germline CDR1 and CDR2: LNHDA and SQIVND (reference sequence). Here the CDR3 reads CASSINGGTEAFF.

This sequence joins TRBV5-1 and TRBJ2-7; as DNA is missing, the TRBD2 call by TCRdb cannot be tested. Looked up from germline, CDR1 is SGHRS and CDR2 is YFSETQ. The CDR3 totals 15 residues. The CDR3 here is CASSLTSGFSYEQYF.